This is a list of T cell receptor beta chains from one sample in a study of T cell responses to AZD1222 COVID-19 vaccine. Using immunoSEQ multiplex PCR, the repertoire was profiled, and TCRdb retains in-frame clones only, with some absent. The sample contains some 72,000 clones, approximately 90% of which appear only once. The material sequenced was peripheral blood, taken on day 0 of MenACWY control vaccination. These receptors were taken from an adult in good health. CDR3s include the opening cysteine and the closing phenylalanine or tryptophan. The D gene is left open where the match is weak. Expanded clones are given a class, and other clones once, few, many or no size at all.

j_gene: TRBJ1-5; abundance: -; d_gene: -; v_gene: TRBV19; CDR3aa: CASTMGGYSNQPQHF; CDR3nt: TGTGCCAGTACTATGGGGGGATATAGCAATCAGCCCCAGCATTTT
j_gene: TRBJ1-1; abundance: -; d_gene: -; v_gene: TRBV5-1; CDR3aa: CASSLTALNTEAFF; CDR3nt: TGCGCCAGCAGCCTGACTGCTCTGAACACTGAAGCTTTCTTT
j_gene: TRBJ2-7; abundance: -; d_gene: -; v_gene: TRBV19; CDR3aa: CASTFSQGGSYEQYF; CDR3nt: TGTGCCAGTACCTTCAGTCAGGGGGGCTCCTACGAGCAGTACTTC
j_gene: TRBJ2-1; abundance: -; d_gene: -; v_gene: TRBV3-1/TRBV3-2; CDR3aa: CASSPLAGSYNEQFF; CDR3nt: TGTGCCAGCAGCCCTCTGGCGGGATCCTACAATGAGCAGTTCTTC
j_gene: TRBJ1-1; abundance: -; d_gene: -; v_gene: TRBV6-5; CDR3aa: CASRQTGGTEAFF; CDR3nt: TGTGCCAGCAGGCAGACCGGGGGCACTGAAGCTTTCTTT
j_gene: TRBJ1-2; abundance: -; d_gene: TRBD1; v_gene: TRBV19; CDR3aa: CASKGNRGQSYGYTF; CDR3nt: TGTGCCAGTAAAGGGAACAGGGGGCAGAGCTATGGCTACACCTTC
j_gene: TRBJ2-5; abundance: -; d_gene: -; v_gene: TRBV7-7; CDR3aa: CASSLAGHEGETQYF; CDR3nt: TGTGCCAGCAGCTTAGCGGGACACGAGGGAGAGACCCAGTACTTC
j_gene: TRBJ1-4; abundance: -; d_gene: -; v_gene: TRBV2; CDR3aa: CASSGRALGGEKLFF; CDR3nt: TGTGCCAGCAGTGGAAGGGCTCTGGGTGGTGAAAAACTGTTTTTT
j_gene: TRBJ1-4; abundance: -; d_gene: TRBD1; v_gene: TRBV4-3; CDR3aa: CASSQETGTGTKKLFF; CDR3nt: TGCGCCAGCAGCCAAGAAACCGGGACAGGGACGAAAAAACTGTTTTTT
j_gene: TRBJ1-1; abundance: -; d_gene: TRBD1; v_gene: TRBV15; CDR3aa: CATSRDRGGAMGAEAFF; CDR3nt: TGTGCCACCAGCAGAGATCGAGGGGGCGCAATGGGGGCTGAAGCTTTCTTT
j_gene: TRBJ2-3; abundance: once; d_gene: TRBD2; v_gene: TRBV29-1; CDR3aa: CSVEDDERGDTDTQYF; CDR3nt: TGCAGCGTTGAAGATGACGAGCGGGGGGACACAGATACGCAGTATTTT
j_gene: TRBJ1-3; abundance: -; d_gene: -; v_gene: TRBV7-6; CDR3aa: CASSRQGESSGNTIYF; CDR3nt: TGTGCCAGCAGCCGTCAAGGGGAGAGCTCTGGAAACACCATATATTTT
j_gene: TRBJ1-1; abundance: -; d_gene: -; v_gene: TRBV29-1; CDR3aa: CSVERGSNTEAFF; CDR3nt: TGCAGCGTTGAGCGGGGCTCGAACACTGAAGCTTTCTTT
j_gene: TRBJ2-7; abundance: -; d_gene: -; v_gene: TRBV25-1; CDR3aa: CASLQGYEQYF; CDR3nt: TGTGCCAGCCTACAGGGCTACGAGCAGTACTTC
j_gene: TRBJ1-3; abundance: -; d_gene: -; v_gene: TRBV18; CDR3aa: CASSPMGGSGNTIYF; CDR3nt: TGTGCCAGCTCACCAATGGGGGGCTCTGGAAACACCATATATTTT
j_gene: TRBJ2-6; abundance: -; d_gene: -; v_gene: TRBV5-1; CDR3aa: CASSTPRVSGANVLTF; CDR3nt: TGCGCCAGCAGCACGCCCAGGGTCTCAGGGGCCAACGTCCTGACTTTC
j_gene: TRBJ1-1; abundance: -; d_gene: -; v_gene: TRBV6-5; CDR3aa: CASSYSGQPNTEAFF; CDR3nt: TGTGCCAGCAGTTACTCGGGACAACCTAACACTGAAGCTTTCTTT
j_gene: TRBJ2-1; abundance: -; d_gene: TRBD2; v_gene: TRBV27; CDR3aa: CASRAGGPFSYNEQFF; CDR3nt: TGTGCCAGCAGAGCGGGGGGGCCCTTTTCCTACAATGAGCAGTTCTTC
j_gene: TRBJ2-5; abundance: once; d_gene: TRBD1; v_gene: TRBV7-6; CDR3aa: CASSATGAETQYF; CDR3nt: TGTGCCAGCAGCGCCACAGGGGCTGAGACCCAGTACTTC
j_gene: TRBJ1-1; abundance: -; d_gene: TRBD1; v_gene: TRBV7-6; CDR3aa: CASSLALSTGGTGAFF; CDR3nt: TGTGCCAGCAGCTTAGCTCTTTCTACAGGGGGCACGGGAGCTTTCTTT
j_gene: TRBJ2-7; abundance: -; d_gene: -; v_gene: TRBV7-2; CDR3aa: CASSLGTTEQYF; CDR3nt: TGTGCCAGCAGCTTAGGGACGACGGAGCAGTACTTC
j_gene: TRBJ2-5; abundance: -; d_gene: -; v_gene: TRBV6-5; CDR3aa: CASRARGNHQETQYF; CDR3nt: TGTGCCAGCAGGGCTAGAGGGAATCATCAAGAGACCCAGTACTTC
j_gene: TRBJ2-3; abundance: -; d_gene: TRBD2; v_gene: TRBV7-6; CDR3aa: CATKKREVEDTQYF; CDR3nt: TGTGCCACGAAAAAGCGGGAGGTTGAAGATACGCAGTATTTT
j_gene: TRBJ2-7; abundance: -; d_gene: TRBD2; v_gene: TRBV6-5; CDR3aa: CASSSSGEPYEQYF; CDR3nt: TGTGCCAGCAGCTCTAGCGGGGAGCCCTACGAGCAGTACTTC
j_gene: TRBJ2-2; abundance: -; d_gene: TRBD1; v_gene: TRBV19; CDR3aa: CASSIRGRTGELFF; CDR3nt: TGTGCCAGTAGTATAAGGGGGCGCACCGGGGAGCTGTTTTTT
j_gene: TRBJ2-3; abundance: -; d_gene: -; v_gene: TRBV2; CDR3aa: CASSLRDLTDTQYF; CDR3nt: TGTGCCAGCAGCCTGCGCGACTTAACAGATACGCAGTATTTT
j_gene: TRBJ2-3; abundance: -; d_gene: -; v_gene: TRBV6-2/TRBV6-3; CDR3aa: CASSYSGAGPDTQYF; CDR3nt: TGTGCCAGCAGTTACTCAGGGGCCGGCCCAGATACGCAGTATTTT
j_gene: TRBJ1-4; abundance: -; d_gene: TRBD1; v_gene: TRBV5-4; CDR3aa: CASSPQGAGEKLFF; CDR3nt: TGTGCCAGCAGCCCGCAGGGGGCAGGTGAAAAACTGTTTTTT
j_gene: TRBJ1-1; abundance: -; d_gene: -; v_gene: TRBV5-1; CDR3aa: CASSLGLIRTEAFF; CDR3nt: TGCGCCAGCAGCTTGGGGTTGATAAGGACTGAAGCTTTCTTT
j_gene: TRBJ1-2; abundance: -; d_gene: -; v_gene: TRBV19; CDR3aa: CASSIKGMDGYTF; CDR3nt: TGTGCCAGTAGTATTAAAGGAATGGATGGCTACACCTTC
j_gene: TRBJ2-5; abundance: -; d_gene: -; v_gene: TRBV29-1; CDR3aa: CSVVERETQYF; CDR3nt: TGCAGCGTTGTAGAGCGTGAGACCCAGTACTTC
j_gene: TRBJ2-3; abundance: -; d_gene: TRBD2; v_gene: TRBV24-1; CDR3aa: CATSGQSGRASLRLSTDTQYF; CDR3nt: TGTGCCACCAGTGGTCAAAGCGGGAGGGCCTCTTTGCGTTTGAGCACAGATACGCAGTATTTT
j_gene: TRBJ2-1; abundance: -; d_gene: TRBD2; v_gene: TRBV28; CDR3aa: CASSSPGTSGSNEQFF; CDR3nt: TGTGCCAGCAGTTCACCCGGGACTAGCGGGAGCAATGAGCAGTTCTTC
j_gene: TRBJ1-5; abundance: once; d_gene: -; v_gene: TRBV28; CDR3aa: CASSSTGLNQPQHF; CDR3nt: TGTGCCAGCAGTTCTACAGGGTTGAATCAGCCCCAGCATTTT
j_gene: TRBJ1-1; abundance: -; d_gene: -; v_gene: TRBV10-1; CDR3aa: CASSEQTGSEAFF; CDR3nt: TGCGCCAGCAGTGAGCAAACCGGATCTGAAGCTTTCTTT
j_gene: TRBJ2-5; abundance: -; d_gene: -; v_gene: TRBV3-1/TRBV3-2; CDR3aa: CASSQEGQRQETQYF; CDR3nt: TGTGCCAGCAGCCAAGAGGGTCAGCGCCAAGAGACCCAGTACTTC
j_gene: TRBJ2-7; abundance: -; d_gene: -; v_gene: TRBV9; CDR3aa: CASSVASAPYEQYF; CDR3nt: TGTGCCAGCAGCGTAGCAAGTGCCCCCTACGAGCAGTACTTC
j_gene: TRBJ2-1; abundance: -; d_gene: -; v_gene: TRBV5-4; CDR3aa: CASTTPLAPGYNEQFF; CDR3nt: TGTGCCAGCACAACCCCGCTAGCGCCCGGGTACAATGAGCAGTTCTTC
j_gene: TRBJ1-5; abundance: -; d_gene: -; v_gene: TRBV5-8; CDR3aa: CASSPLRTSNQPQHF; CDR3nt: TGTGCCAGCAGTCCCCTGCGGACAAGCAATCAGCCCCAGCATTTT
j_gene: TRBJ2-7; abundance: -; d_gene: TRBD2; v_gene: TRBV4-2; CDR3aa: CASSPRSGAGGPAYEQYF; CDR3nt: TGTGCCAGCAGCCCAAGGTCGGGAGCGGGAGGACCCGCCTACGAGCAGTACTTC
j_gene: TRBJ2-7; abundance: -; d_gene: -; v_gene: TRBV6-2/TRBV6-3; CDR3aa: CASGRTNHDEQYF; CDR3nt: TGTGCCAGCGGCCGAACTAACCATGACGAGCAGTACTTC
j_gene: TRBJ2-1; abundance: few; d_gene: TRBD2; v_gene: TRBV5-1; CDR3aa: CASSLVGTSKSYNEQFF; CDR3nt: TGCGCCAGCAGCTTGGTTGGGACTAGCAAATCCTACAATGAGCAGTTCTTC
j_gene: TRBJ2-1; abundance: -; d_gene: TRBD1; v_gene: TRBV7-2; CDR3aa: CASNRDSSSYNEQFF; CDR3nt: TGTGCCAGCAACCGGGACAGTAGCTCCTACAATGAGCAGTTCTTC
j_gene: TRBJ2-1; abundance: once; d_gene: -; v_gene: TRBV19; CDR3aa: CASGFHEQFF; CDR3nt: TGTGCCAGTGGGTTCCATGAGCAGTTCTTC